Listed below are T cell receptor beta chains from one sample, sequenced in a study of cytomegalovirus exposure and HLA in healthy donors. This table comes from immunoSEQ multiplex PCR, and its TCRdb copy is limited to in-frame clones, with some not included. The profile shows tens of thousands of clones, roughly 87% of them singletons. The specimen sequenced was PBMCs. These receptors all stem from a female donor in good health and CMV-seronegative. CDR3s include the opening cysteine and the closing phenylalanine or tryptophan. The D gene is left open where the match is weak. Size tells how often a clone was seen (once, few, many) or the class of an expanded clone, and some rows leave it out.

TGTGCCAGTAGTATTTCATTCCAGGGATCCTACGAGCAGTACTTC CASSISFQGSYEQYF - TRBJ2-7 - TRBV19
TGTGCCAGCAGCTTAGTCGGGACAGGGGGGAACGAGCAGTACTTC CASSLVGTGGNEQYF - TRBJ2-7 TRBD1 TRBV7-2
TGTGCCAGCAGCAAAAAAGCGGACTATGGCTACACCTTC CASSKKADYGYTF - TRBJ1-2 - TRBV21-1
TGTGCCAGCAGCTTAGGAAGTTTGGTCACTAGCCACGAGCAGTACTTC CASSLGSLVTSHEQYF - TRBJ2-7 - TRBV7-9
TGTGCCAGCAGCCAAGGGACAGGGTATCGGGAGCAGTACTTC CASSQGTGYREQYF - TRBJ2-7 TRBD1 TRBV14
TGTGCCAGTAGTATCGCGGTCCCCTACGAGCAGTACTTC CASSIAVPYEQYF - TRBJ2-7 - TRBV19
TGCGCCAGCAGGCCGGAAACAGGGCGGACCGGGGAGCTGTTTTTT CASRPETGRTGELFF - TRBJ2-2 - TRBV5-1
TGTGCCAGCAACCCCGATGACAGCGTATGGGGAGGGGGAGCTTTCTTT CASNPDDSVWGGGAFF - TRBJ1-1 - TRBV7-9
TGTGCCAGCCGGGACAACATTGTCTATGGCTACACCTTC CASRDNIVYGYTF - TRBJ1-2 - TRBV6-1
TGCGCCAGCAGTGACGAGGGTCAGGCGAACACTGAAGCTTTCTTT CASSDEGQANTEAFF - TRBJ1-1 - TRBV10-1
TGTGCCAGTAGTATAACACTCGCCCGATCCGACTATAACACTGAAGCTTTCTTT CASSITLARSDYNTEAFF once TRBJ1-1 - TRBV19
TGTGCCAGCTATGGGACAGGGGGGAACACCGGGGAGCTGTTTTTT CASYGTGGNTGELFF - TRBJ2-2 TRBD1 TRBV27
TGTGCCAGCAGCGCAGAGGCCAGGGTGGATGAAAAACTGTTTTTT CASSAEARVDEKLFF - TRBJ1-4 - TRBV9
TGTGCCAGCACCGTACCCACAGTGCACTATGGCTACACCTTC CASTVPTVHYGYTF - TRBJ1-2 - TRBV7-9
TGTGCCAGCAGGACCGCAGGGGGTGGCTACGAGCAGTACTTC CASRTAGGGYEQYF - TRBJ2-7 TRBD1 TRBV6-5
TGTGCCAGCAGCCCAGCAGGCAGGAATCCCTACGAGCAGTACTTC CASSPAGRNPYEQYF - TRBJ2-7 - TRBV5-5
TGTGCCAGCAGCTTAAGGGCCACCTGGGAAGGACTAGGCTACAATGAGCAGTTCTTC CASSLRATWEGLGYNEQFF - TRBJ2-1 TRBD2 TRBV7-9
TGTGCCAGCTCGGCGACAGGATCCGATTCACCCCTCCACTTT CASSATGSDSPLHF - TRBJ1-6 - TRBV18
TGTGCCAGCAGCGTCCGGGACAGGGGGCCCGAGCAGTACTTC CASSVRDRGPEQYF - TRBJ2-7 TRBD1 TRBV13
TGCGCCAGCAGCCTCGGGATGGCTAATGAAAAACTGTTTTTT CASSLGMANEKLFF - TRBJ1-4 - TRBV5-1
TGCGCCAGCAGCCACGCGAGCGAAAGCTCTGAAGCTTTCTTT CASSHASESSEAFF - TRBJ1-1 - TRBV4-3
TGTGCCAGCAGTGAAGCAACAGGGTTTCAGCCCCAGCATTTT CASSEATGFQPQHF - TRBJ1-5 - TRBV6-1
TGTGCCAGCAGCTTAGGTGCAGGGGGCTCGGTGGAGACCCAGTACTTC CASSLGAGGSVETQYF - TRBJ2-5 TRBD1 TRBV11-2
TGTGCCAGCAGCTTTATAGTAGCGGGCTACAATGAGCAGTTCTTC CASSFIVAGYNEQFF - TRBJ2-1 TRBD2 TRBV7-3
TGTGCCAGCAGCCAAGATCTTGCTACAGGGGGCGGCGAGCAGTACTTC CASSQDLATGGGEQYF - TRBJ2-7 TRBD1 TRBV14
TGTGCCAGCAGGGGGACTTTCAATCAGCCCCAGCATTTT CASRGTFNQPQHF once TRBJ1-5 - TRBV6-1
TGTGCCAGCAGTTCCATTTTGAGACTAGCGGGAGGCTCCGAGCAGTACTTC CASSSILRLAGGSEQYF - TRBJ2-7 TRBD2 TRBV28
TGTGCCAGCAGCTCACTAGCAACTGGAAGCAGGGTGCCCCTCCACTTT CASSSLATGSRVPLHF - TRBJ1-6 - TRBV11-2
TGTGCCAGCACCCTGGCAGGGACAGGGATTTACAATTCACCCCTCCACTTT CASTLAGTGIYNSPLHF - TRBJ1-6 TRBD1 TRBV11-2